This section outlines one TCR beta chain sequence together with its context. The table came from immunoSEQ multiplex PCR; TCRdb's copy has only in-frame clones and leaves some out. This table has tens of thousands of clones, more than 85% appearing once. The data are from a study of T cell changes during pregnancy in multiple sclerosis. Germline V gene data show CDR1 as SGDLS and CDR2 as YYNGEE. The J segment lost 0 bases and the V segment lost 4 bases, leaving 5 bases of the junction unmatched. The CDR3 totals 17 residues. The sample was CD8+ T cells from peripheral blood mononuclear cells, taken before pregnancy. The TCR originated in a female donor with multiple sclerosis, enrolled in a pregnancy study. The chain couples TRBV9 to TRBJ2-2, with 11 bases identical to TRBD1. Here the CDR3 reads CASSPRTGGTNTGELFF. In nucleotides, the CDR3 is TGTGCCAGCAGCCCACGGACAGGGGGCACGAACACCGGGGAGCTGTTTTTT.